Listed below are T cell receptor beta chains from one sample, sequenced in a study of T-cell reconstitution after alpha-beta-depleted transplantation in children. Using its own MiXCR run on the PCR reads, TCRdb lists one record per CDR3 protein. Of around 450,000 distinct CDR3 sequences listed, 43% are singletons. The material was PBMCs, obtained before TCRalphabeta/CD19-depleted stem cell transplant. The source is a girl under 10 years old with aplastic anemia, due to receive a stem cell transplant. CDR3s leave out the opening cysteine and the closing phenylalanine or tryptophan.

v_gene: TRBV6-5; j_gene: TRBJ1-4; CDR3aa: ASSYSQDYSTNEKLF
v_gene: TRBV4-1; j_gene: TRBJ2-5; CDR3aa: ASSQVGGGESETQY
v_gene: TRBV10-2; j_gene: TRBJ2-2; CDR3aa: ASRLLGGELF
v_gene: TRBV27; j_gene: TRBJ1-5; CDR3aa: ASSLSGSGQPQH
v_gene: TRBV27; j_gene: TRBJ2-3; CDR3aa: ASRPLGYGTDTQY
v_gene: TRBV20-1; j_gene: TRBJ2-7; CDR3aa: SARERGLYEQY
v_gene: TRBV28; j_gene: TRBJ2-5; CDR3aa: ASSSGQGSVTQY
v_gene: TRBV29-1; j_gene: TRBJ1-2; CDR3aa: SVEVGYGYT
v_gene: TRBV30; j_gene: TRBJ2-3; CDR3aa: AWSANLGADTQY
v_gene: TRBV9; j_gene: TRBJ2-5; CDR3aa: SSSVIGGLETQY
v_gene: TRBV7-9; j_gene: TRBJ2-7; CDR3aa: ASSTTGGKY
v_gene: TRBV15; j_gene: TRBJ2-3; CDR3aa: ATSSPGQGSGTQY
v_gene: TRBV7-6; j_gene: TRBJ2-7; CDR3aa: ASSSTGDEQY
v_gene: TRBV27; j_gene: TRBJ1-5; CDR3aa: ASSLYRGNQPQH
v_gene: TRBV20-1; j_gene: TRBJ1-1; CDR3aa: SARTGATNTEAF
v_gene: TRBV6-5; j_gene: TRBJ2-1; CDR3aa: ASSYLLTAASYNEQF
v_gene: TRBV12-3/TRBV12-4; j_gene: TRBJ2-7; CDR3aa: ASSLEESGGVYEQY
v_gene: TRBV4-1; j_gene: TRBJ1-2; CDR3aa: ASSQTPDNKYGYT
v_gene: TRBV29-1; j_gene: TRBJ1-1; CDR3aa: SVELRGWDTEAF
v_gene: TRBV10-3; j_gene: TRBJ2-4; CDR3aa: AISESSGHKRAKNIQY
v_gene: TRBV7-6; j_gene: TRBJ2-3; CDR3aa: ASSSGPVGTDTQY
v_gene: TRBV28; j_gene: TRBJ2-5; CDR3aa: ASSDIIETQY
v_gene: TRBV5-1; j_gene: TRBJ1-6; CDR3aa: ATSEGHHNSPLH
v_gene: TRBV5-6; j_gene: TRBJ1-2; CDR3aa: ASRPTGWGYGYT
v_gene: TRBV5-1; j_gene: TRBJ2-7; CDR3aa: ASSPLTPAYEQY
v_gene: TRBV4-1; j_gene: TRBJ2-7; CDR3aa: ASSQDESGDHYEQY
v_gene: TRBV5-6; j_gene: TRBJ2-1; CDR3aa: ASSFGRNNEQF
v_gene: TRBV19; j_gene: TRBJ2-6; CDR3aa: ASSIGDGANVLT
v_gene: TRBV7-9; j_gene: TRBJ2-3; CDR3aa: ASSQFGVATDTQY
v_gene: TRBV29-1; j_gene: TRBJ1-2; CDR3aa: SVARERGYT
v_gene: TRBV4-2; j_gene: TRBJ1-2; CDR3aa: ASSPRPMTGIKESYT
v_gene: TRBV20-1; j_gene: TRBJ1-5; CDR3aa: SAETGDNQPQH
v_gene: TRBV25-1; j_gene: TRBJ2-7; CDR3aa: ASSVGAAYEQH
v_gene: TRBV20-1; j_gene: TRBJ1-1; CDR3aa: SAPTGKNTEAF
v_gene: TRBV7-2; j_gene: TRBJ2-1; CDR3aa: ASSSTSGRKNEQF
v_gene: TRBV7-8; j_gene: TRBJ2-7; CDR3aa: ASSLYLGKNEQY
v_gene: TRBV24-1; j_gene: TRBJ2-7; CDR3aa: ATDGEQY
v_gene: TRBV19; j_gene: TRBJ1-6; CDR3aa: ASSPSWGSLNSPLH
v_gene: TRBV15; j_gene: TRBJ2-5; CDR3aa: ATSRDHSGLAGVETQY
v_gene: TRBV27; j_gene: TRBJ2-5; CDR3aa: ASSLSSGSGETQY
v_gene: TRBV5-5; j_gene: TRBJ2-3; CDR3aa: ASSLGLWDTDTQY
v_gene: TRBV18; j_gene: TRBJ1-5; CDR3aa: ASSPLSGQEPQH
v_gene: TRBV7-8; j_gene: TRBJ2-7; CDR3aa: ASSLGVSGGPKQY
v_gene: TRBV29-1; j_gene: TRBJ2-5; CDR3aa: SATEQEETQY
v_gene: TRBV20-1; j_gene: TRBJ2-3; CDR3aa: SASPRTGGPDTQY
v_gene: TRBV12-3/TRBV12-4; j_gene: TRBJ2-4; CDR3aa: ASRISGTALAKNIQY